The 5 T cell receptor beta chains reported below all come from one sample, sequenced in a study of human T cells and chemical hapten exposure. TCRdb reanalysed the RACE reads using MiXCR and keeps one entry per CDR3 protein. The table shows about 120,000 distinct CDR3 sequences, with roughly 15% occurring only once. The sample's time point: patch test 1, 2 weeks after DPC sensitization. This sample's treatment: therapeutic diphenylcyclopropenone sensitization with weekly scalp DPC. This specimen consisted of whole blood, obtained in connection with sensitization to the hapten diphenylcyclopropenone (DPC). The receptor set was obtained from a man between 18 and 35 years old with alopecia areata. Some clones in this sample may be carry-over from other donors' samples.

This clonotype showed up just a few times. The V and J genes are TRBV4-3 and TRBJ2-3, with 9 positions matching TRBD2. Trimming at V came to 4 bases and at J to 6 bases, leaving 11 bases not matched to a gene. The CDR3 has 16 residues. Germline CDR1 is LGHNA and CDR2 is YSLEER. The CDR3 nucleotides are TGCGCCAGCAGCCCCTCCGGAGCGGGGGGCAAGGATACGCAGTATTTT. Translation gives CASSPSGAGGKDTQYF.

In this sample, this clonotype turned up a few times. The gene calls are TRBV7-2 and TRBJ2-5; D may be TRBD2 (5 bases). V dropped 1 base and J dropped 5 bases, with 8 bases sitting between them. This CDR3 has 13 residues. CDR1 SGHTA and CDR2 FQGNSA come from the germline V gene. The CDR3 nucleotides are TGTGCCAGCAGCTTAGAGAGGGTGGAGACCCAGTACTTC. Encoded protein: CASSLERVETQYF.

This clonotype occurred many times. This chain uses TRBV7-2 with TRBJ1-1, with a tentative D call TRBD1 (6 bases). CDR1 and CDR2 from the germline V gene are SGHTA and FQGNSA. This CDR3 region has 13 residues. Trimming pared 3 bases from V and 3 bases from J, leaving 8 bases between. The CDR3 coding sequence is TGTGCCAGCAGCTTGGACAGATACACTGAAGCTTTCTTT. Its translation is CASSLDRYTEAFF.

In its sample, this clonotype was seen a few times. The DNA for the CDR3 is TGTGCCAGCAGCCTTAGCGGGGGCGTCACAGATACGCAGTATTTT. It codes for CASSLSGGVTDTQYF. The V call is TRBV14, the J call TRBJ2-3; 9 bases are a match to TRBD2. V trimming: 4 bases; J trimming: 2 bases; junction bases outside the gene matches: 4. The length of the CDR3 is 15 residues. In germline, CDR1 is SGHDN, CDR2 FVKESK.

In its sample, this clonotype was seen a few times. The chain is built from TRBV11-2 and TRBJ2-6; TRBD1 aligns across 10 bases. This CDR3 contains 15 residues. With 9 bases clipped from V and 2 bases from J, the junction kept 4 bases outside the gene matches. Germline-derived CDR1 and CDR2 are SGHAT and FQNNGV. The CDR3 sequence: CASTTGGPGANVLTF. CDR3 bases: TGTGCCAGTACGACAGGGGGCCCTGGGGCCAACGTCCTGACTTTC.